This T cell receptor (beta chain) was profiled in a study of T cells in Graves' hyperthyroidism and ophthalmopathy. Study observations and caveats: A 13 V-J model separated ophthalmopathy from stable hyperthyroidism. Blood held most thyroid clonotypes expanded above 0.001 frequency. The model anticipated ophthalmopathy a median around six months pre-onset.

The CDR3 regions of TCR beta were amplified from RNA transcripts. A set of HTBI primers served as the primers for a first-round RT-PCR of the TCR CDR3. From the multiplex PCR reads, TCRdb called clonotypes with MiXCR, one entry per CDR3 protein. The repertoire holds 700,000 to 950,000 distinct CDR3 sequences, with about 35% as singletons. This clonotype was counted between two and nine times. Its target is unknown. Reasons for excluding patients were uncontrolled infection, other autoimmune disease, pregnancy or lactation. Trimming shortened V by 0 bases and J by 4 bases, and 13 bases separated the two germline ends. This CDR3 is built from 15 residues. Germline V gene lookup returns CDR1 SGHRS and CDR2 YFSETQ.

The receptor's source is a woman aged 40 to 50 with Graves' hyperthyroidism. Sequenced input: blood. The chain links TRBV5-1 to TRBJ1-1; tentative D call: TRBD1 (5 bases). The CDR3 here is CASSLVGRMGTEAFF. Here the CDR3 DNA reads TGCGCCAGCAGCTTGGTGGGGCGGATGGGCACTGAAGCTTTCTTT. The full variable domain, with the rest looked up from reference TRBV5-1 and TRBJ1-1, is KAGVTQTPRYLIKTRGQQVTLSCSPISGHRSVSWYQQTPGQGLQFLFEYFSETQRNKGNFPGRFSGRQFSNSRSEMNVSTLELGDSALYLCASSLVGRMGTEAFFGQGTRLTVV.